What follows describes a single T cell receptor beta chain. Those who donated were healthy HIV-negative adults, with no recent acute infections or vaccinations reported. Trimming took off 4 bases at V and 6 bases at J, with 17 bases between the two ends. The germline CDR1 and CDR2 sequences are SGDLS and YYNGEE. This CDR3 has 15 residues. This entry belongs to a study of shared clonotypes between healthy human individuals. Profiling relied on immunoSEQ multiplex PCR, and the TCRdb table lists in-frame clones only, not all of them. The sample lists over a million clones, around 82% occurring once. The clonotype comes from a man between 18 and 29 years old in good health. Some clones in this sample may be carry-over from other donors' samples. Sequenced input: memory CD4+ T cells from PBMCs. Stated subset: CD45RA-negative fraction. V usage is TRBV9 and J usage is TRBJ1-5, with a possible D match to TRBD1 (5 bases). The CDR3 coding sequence is TGTGCCAGCAGCTCGGGACCAACCGGGGTTCAGCCCCAGCATTTT. Its translation: CASSSGPTGVQPQHF. The full variable domain, its missing parts supplied by reference TRBV9 and TRBJ1-5, is DSGVTQTPKHLITATGQRVTLRCSPRSGDLSVYWYQQSLDQGLQFLIQYYNGEERAKGNILERFSAQQFPDLHSELNLSSLELGDSALYFCASSSGPTGVQPQHFGDGTRLSIL.